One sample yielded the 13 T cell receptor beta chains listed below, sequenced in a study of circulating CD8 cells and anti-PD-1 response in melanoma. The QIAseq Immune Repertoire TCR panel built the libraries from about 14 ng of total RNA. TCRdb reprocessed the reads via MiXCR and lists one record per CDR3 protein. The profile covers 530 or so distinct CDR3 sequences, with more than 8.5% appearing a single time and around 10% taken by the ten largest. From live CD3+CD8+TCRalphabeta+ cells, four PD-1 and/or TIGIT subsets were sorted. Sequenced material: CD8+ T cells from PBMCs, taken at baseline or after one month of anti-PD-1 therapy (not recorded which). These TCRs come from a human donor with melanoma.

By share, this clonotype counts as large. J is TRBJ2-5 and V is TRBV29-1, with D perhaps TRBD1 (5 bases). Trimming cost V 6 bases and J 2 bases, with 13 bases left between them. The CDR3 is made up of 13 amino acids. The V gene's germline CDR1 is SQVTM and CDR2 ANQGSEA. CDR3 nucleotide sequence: TGCAGCGTCCCTTTAGGGGCGCAAGAGACCCAGTACTTC. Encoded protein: CSVPLGAQETQYF.

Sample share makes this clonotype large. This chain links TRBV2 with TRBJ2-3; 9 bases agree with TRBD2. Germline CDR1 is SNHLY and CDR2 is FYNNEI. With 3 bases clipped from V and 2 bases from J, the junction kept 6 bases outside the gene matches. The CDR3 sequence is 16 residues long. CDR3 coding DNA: TGTGCCAGCAGTGAGGAAGCGGGGGGCGACACAGATACGCAGTATTTT. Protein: CASSEEAGGDTDTQYF. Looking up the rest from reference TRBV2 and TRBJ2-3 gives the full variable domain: EPEVTQTPSHQVTQMGQEVILRCVPISNHLYFYWYRQILGQKVEFLVSFYNNEISEKSEIFDDQFSVERPDGSNFTLKIRSTKLEDSAMYFCASSEEAGGDTDTQYFGPGTRLTVL.

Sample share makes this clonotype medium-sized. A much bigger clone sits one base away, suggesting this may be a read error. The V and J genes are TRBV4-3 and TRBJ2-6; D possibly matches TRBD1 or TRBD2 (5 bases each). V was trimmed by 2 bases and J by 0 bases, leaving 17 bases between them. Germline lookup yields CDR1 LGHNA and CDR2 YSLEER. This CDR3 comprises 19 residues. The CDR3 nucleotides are TGCGCCAGCAGCCAACTGGCCGGGGCAGGGAGCTCTGGGGCCAACGTCCTGACTTTC. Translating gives CASSQLAGAGSSGANVLTF.

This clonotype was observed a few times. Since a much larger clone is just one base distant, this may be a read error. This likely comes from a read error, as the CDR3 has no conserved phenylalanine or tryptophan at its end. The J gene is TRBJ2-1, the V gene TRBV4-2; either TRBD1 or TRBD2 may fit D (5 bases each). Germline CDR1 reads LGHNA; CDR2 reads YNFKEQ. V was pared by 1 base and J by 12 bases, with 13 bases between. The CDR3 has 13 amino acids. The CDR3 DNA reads TGTGCCAGCAGCCAAGTTAACGCCGGGGCGCAGTTCCTC. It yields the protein CASSQVNAGAQFL.

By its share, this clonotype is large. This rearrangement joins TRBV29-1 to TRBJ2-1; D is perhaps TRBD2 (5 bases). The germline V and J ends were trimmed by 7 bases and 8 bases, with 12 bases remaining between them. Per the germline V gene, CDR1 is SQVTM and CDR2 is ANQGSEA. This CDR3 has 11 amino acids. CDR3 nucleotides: TGCAGCGCCCCCCGAGGGCATGAGCAGTTCTTC. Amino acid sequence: CSAPRGHEQFF.

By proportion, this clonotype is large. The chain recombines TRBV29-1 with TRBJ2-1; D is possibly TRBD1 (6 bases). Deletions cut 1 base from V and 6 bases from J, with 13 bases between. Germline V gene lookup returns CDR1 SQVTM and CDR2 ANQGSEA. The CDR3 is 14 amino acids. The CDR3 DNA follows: TGCAGCGTTGAAGGACCGGACAGAAGCAATGAGCAGTTCTTC. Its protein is CSVEGPDRSNEQFF.

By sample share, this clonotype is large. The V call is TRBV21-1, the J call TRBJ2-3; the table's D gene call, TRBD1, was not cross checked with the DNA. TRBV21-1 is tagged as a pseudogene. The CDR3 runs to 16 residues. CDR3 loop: CASTPIATGATDTQYF. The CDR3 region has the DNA TGTGCCAGCACCCCGATTGCAACTGGGGCCACAGATACGCAGTATTTT.

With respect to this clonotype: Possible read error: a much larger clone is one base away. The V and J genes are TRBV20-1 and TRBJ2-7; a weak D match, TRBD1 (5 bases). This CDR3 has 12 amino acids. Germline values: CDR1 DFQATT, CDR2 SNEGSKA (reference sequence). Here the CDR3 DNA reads TGCAGTGTTAGAGATCAGGGCCCCGAGCAGTACTTC. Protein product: CSVRDQGPEQYF.

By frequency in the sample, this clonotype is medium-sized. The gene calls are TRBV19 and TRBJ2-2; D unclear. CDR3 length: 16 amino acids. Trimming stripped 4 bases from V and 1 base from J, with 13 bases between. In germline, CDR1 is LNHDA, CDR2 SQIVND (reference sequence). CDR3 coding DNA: TGTGCCAGTAGTACCCCAGACGGAATGAACACCGGGGAGCTGTTTTTT. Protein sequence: CASSTPDGMNTGELFF.

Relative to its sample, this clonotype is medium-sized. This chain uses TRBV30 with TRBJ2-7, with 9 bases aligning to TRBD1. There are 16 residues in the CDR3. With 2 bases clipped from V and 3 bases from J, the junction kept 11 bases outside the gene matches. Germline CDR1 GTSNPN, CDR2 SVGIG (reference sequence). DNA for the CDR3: TGTGCCTGGAGTCAATTTCCGGGACAGGGTTTCTACGAGCAGTACTTC. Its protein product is CAWSQFPGQGFYEQYF.

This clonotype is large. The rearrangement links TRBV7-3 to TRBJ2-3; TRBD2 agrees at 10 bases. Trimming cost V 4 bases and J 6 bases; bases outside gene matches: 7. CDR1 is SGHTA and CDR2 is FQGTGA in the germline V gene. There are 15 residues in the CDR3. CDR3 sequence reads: CASSSLSGGPDTQYF. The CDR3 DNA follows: TGTGCCAGCAGCTCTCTTAGCGGGGGGCCCGATACGCAGTATTTT.

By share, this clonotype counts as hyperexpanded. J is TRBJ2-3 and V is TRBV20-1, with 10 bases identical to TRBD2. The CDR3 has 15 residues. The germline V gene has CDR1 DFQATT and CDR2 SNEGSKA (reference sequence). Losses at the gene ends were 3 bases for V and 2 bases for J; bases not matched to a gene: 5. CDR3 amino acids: CSASPGLADTDTQYF. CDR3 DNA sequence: TGCAGTGCTAGCCCCGGACTAGCGGACACAGATACGCAGTATTTT.

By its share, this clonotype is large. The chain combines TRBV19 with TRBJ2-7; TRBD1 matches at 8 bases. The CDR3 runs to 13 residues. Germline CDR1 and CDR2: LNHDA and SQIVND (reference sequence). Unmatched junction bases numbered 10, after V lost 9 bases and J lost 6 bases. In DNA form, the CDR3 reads TGTGCCAGCCAGGGGGCCCAAATGGGCGAGCAGTACTTC. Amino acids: CASQGAQMGEQYF.